The sequence of this T cell receptor (beta chain) was determined in a study of blood T cell repertoires in COVID-19. Authors' data handling: How many nucleated cells were present was estimated from reference gene primer amplification. Sequencing was performed with immunoSEQ multiplex PCR; in TCRdb, only in-frame clones are kept and a portion is missing. That table is the source of V, J and clone size, and D and trimming were worked out from the DNA. This sample has about 66,000 clones, with approximately 91% found just once. Only one count was recorded for this clone. The receptor comes from a human donor in a cohort sampled during active COVID-19. Material for sequencing was peripheral blood.

The CDR3 sequence is CASSLGVWQGRYEQYF. In nucleotides, the CDR3 is TGTGCCAGCAGTTTAGGGGTGTGGCAGGGGCGTTACGAGCAGTACTTC. The chain uses TRBV28 and TRBJ2-7, with D maybe TRBD1 (6 bases). The CDR3 loop spans 16 amino acids. The germline CDR1 and CDR2 sequences are MDHEN and SYDVKM. V shed 2 bases and J shed 4 bases, with 18 bases lying between them.